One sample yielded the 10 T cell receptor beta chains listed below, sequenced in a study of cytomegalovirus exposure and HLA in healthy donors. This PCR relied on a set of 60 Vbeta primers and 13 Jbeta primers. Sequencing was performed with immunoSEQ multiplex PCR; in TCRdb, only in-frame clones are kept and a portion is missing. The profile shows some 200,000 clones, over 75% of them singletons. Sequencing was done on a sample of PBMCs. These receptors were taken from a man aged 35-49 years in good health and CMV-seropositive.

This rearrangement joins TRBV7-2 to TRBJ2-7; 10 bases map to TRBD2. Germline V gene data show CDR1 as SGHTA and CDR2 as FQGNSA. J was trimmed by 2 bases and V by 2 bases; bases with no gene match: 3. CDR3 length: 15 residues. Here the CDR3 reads CASSLRAGGPYEQYF. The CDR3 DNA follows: TGTGCCAGCAGCTTACGAGCGGGGGGGCCCTACGAGCAGTACTTC.

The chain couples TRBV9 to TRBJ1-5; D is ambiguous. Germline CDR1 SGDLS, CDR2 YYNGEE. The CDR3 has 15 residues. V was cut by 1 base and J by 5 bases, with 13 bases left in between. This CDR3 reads CASSVFPLYHQPQHF. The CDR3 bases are TGTGCCAGCAGCGTATTCCCCCTATACCATCAGCCCCAGCATTTT.

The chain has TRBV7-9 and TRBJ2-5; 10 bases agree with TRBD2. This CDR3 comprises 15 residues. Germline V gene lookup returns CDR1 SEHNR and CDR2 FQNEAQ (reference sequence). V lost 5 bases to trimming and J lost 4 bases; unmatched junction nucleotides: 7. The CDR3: CASSQAGGRGETQYF. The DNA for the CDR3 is TGTGCCAGCAGCCAAGCGGGGGGGCGGGGAGAGACCCAGTACTTC.

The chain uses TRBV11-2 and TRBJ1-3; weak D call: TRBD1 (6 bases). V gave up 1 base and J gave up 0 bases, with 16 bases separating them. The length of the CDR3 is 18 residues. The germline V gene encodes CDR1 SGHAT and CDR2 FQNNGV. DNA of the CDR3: TGTGCCAGCAGCTTAGTTGGGGCGGGGGCGACCTCTGGAAACACCATATATTTT. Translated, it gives CASSLVGAGATSGNTIYF. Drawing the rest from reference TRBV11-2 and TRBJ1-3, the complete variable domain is EAGVAQSPRYKIIEKRQSVAFWCNPISGHATLYWYQQILGQGPKLLIQFQNNGVVDDSQLPKDRFSAERLKGVDSTLKIQPAKLEDSAVYLCASSLVGAGATSGNTIYFGEGSWLTVV.

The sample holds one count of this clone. CDR3 coding DNA: TGTGCCAGCACAGCGGGGGGGCCTGTAAAGACCCAGTACTTC. Protein sequence: CASTAGGPVKTQYF. The chain uses TRBV7-2 and TRBJ2-5, with 10 bases matching TRBD2. In germline, CDR1 is SGHTA, CDR2 FQGNSA. Trimming removed 7 bases from V and 6 bases from J; junction bases left unmatched: 8. CDR3 length equals 14 residues.

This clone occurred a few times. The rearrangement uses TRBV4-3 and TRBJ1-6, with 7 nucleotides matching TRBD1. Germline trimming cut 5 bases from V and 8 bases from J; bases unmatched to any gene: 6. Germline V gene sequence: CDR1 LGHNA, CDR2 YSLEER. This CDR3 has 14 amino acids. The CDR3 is CASSDRATYSPLHF. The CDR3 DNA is TGCGCCAGCAGCGACAGGGCTACGTATTCACCCCTCCACTTT.

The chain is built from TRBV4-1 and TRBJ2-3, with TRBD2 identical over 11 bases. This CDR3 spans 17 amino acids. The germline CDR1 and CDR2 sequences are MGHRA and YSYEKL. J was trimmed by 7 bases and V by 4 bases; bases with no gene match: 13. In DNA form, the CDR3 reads TGCGCCAGCAGCCCTAAACCTAGCGGGGGGCCGATATATACGCAGTATTTT. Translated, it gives CASSPKPSGGPIYTQYF.

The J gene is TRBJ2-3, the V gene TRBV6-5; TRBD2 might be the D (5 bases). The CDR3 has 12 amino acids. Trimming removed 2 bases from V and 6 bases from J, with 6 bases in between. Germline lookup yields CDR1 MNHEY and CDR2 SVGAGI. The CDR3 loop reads CASSYSGDTQYF. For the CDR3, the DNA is TGTGCCAGCAGTTACAGCGGTGATACGCAGTATTTT.

In DNA form, the CDR3 reads TGTGCCAGCAGCCTTAGCGGGGGGGCGTCCTACGAGCAGTACTTC. Its protein is CASSLSGGASYEQYF. The rearrangement uses TRBV7-3 and TRBJ2-7, with 11 bases identical to TRBD2. The ends lost 5 bases at V and 1 base at J; junction bases unmatched: 4. The CDR3 runs to 15 residues. Germline V gene sequence: CDR1 SGHTA, CDR2 FQGTGA.

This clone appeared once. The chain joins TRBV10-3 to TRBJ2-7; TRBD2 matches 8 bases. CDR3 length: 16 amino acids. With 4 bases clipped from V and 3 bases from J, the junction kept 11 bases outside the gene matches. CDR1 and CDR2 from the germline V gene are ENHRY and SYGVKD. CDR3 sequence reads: CAISGAGAGAGYEQYF. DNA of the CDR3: TGTGCCATCAGTGGCGCGGGAGCGGGGGCGGGCTACGAGCAGTACTTC.